The rows below give T cell receptor beta chains drawn from one sample of a study of T cell responses to AZD1222 COVID-19 vaccine. Profiled with immunoSEQ multiplex PCR; TCRdb holds only in-frame clones, not every one. The table has more than 85,000 clones, approximately 89% seen once; the top ten hold around 4%. Sample: peripheral blood, taken 28 days after the second AZD1222 dose. The origin of the receptors is an adult who received the AZD1222 COVID-19 vaccine. Both conserved end residues are trimmed from each CDR3. The D gene is left open where the match is weak.

D gene | V gene | CDR3 length | CDR3 protein
TRBD1 | TRBV9 | 15 | ASSVRRDRVTHTEAF
TRBD1 | TRBV6-2/TRBV6-3 | 14 | ASSSGTGGFPYEQY
TRBD1 | TRBV9 | 12 | ASSNIDRVEKLF
NA | TRBV5-4 | 12 | ASSLGTRNTEAF
NA | TRBV27 | 11 | ASSLEQGRGYT
TRBD2 | TRBV5-6 | 14 | ASSLLAGVFLNEQF
TRBD2 | TRBV18 | 15 | ASSPTTSGTSTDTQY
NA | TRBV19 | 14 | ASSTRRDVADRGYT
NA | TRBV4-2 | 12 | ASSQDSAGYTQY
TRBD2 | TRBV10-3 | 14 | AIKTGLAQNTGELF